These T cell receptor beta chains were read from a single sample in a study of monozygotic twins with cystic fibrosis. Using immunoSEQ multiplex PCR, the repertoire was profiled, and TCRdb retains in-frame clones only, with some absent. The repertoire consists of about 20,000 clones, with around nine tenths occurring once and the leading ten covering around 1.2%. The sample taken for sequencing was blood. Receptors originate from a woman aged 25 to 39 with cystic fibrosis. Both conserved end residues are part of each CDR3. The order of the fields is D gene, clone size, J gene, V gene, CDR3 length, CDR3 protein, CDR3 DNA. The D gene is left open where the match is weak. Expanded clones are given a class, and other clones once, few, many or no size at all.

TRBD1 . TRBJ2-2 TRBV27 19 CASSLAGRSRTGFTGELFF TGTGCCAGCAGTTTGGCTGGGAGGAGTAGGACAGGGTTCACCGGGGAGCTGTTTTTT
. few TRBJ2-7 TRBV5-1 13 CASSLTAFYEQYF TGCGCCAGCAGCTTGACAGCGTTCTACGAGCAGTACTTC
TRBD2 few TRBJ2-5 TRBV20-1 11 CSAKTGTTKYF TGCAGTGCTAAGACCGGGACTACCAAGTACTTC
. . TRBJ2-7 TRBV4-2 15 CASSSFGIAPYEQYF TGTGCCAGCAGCTCCTTCGGGATCGCCCCCTACGAGCAGTACTTC
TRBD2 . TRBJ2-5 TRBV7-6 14 CASSLGLAGETQYF TGTGCCAGCAGCTTAGGGCTAGCGGGGGAGACCCAGTACTTC
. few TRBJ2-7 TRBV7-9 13 CASRLDASYEQYF TGTGCCAGCAGATTGGACGCATCCTACGAGCAGTACTTC
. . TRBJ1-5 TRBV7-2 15 CASSLFGGRNQPQHF TGTGCCAGCAGCTTATTTGGCGGACGGAATCAGCCCCAGCATTTT
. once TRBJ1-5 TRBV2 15 CASRTGLRGNQPQHF TGTGCCAGCAGGACAGGTCTTAGGGGCAATCAGCCCCAGCATTTT
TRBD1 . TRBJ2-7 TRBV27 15 CASSLYSGTGVQQYF TGTGCCAGCAGTTTATACTCCGGGACAGGGGTCCAGCAGTACTTC
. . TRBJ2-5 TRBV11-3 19 CASSLAWPPGQLREETQYF TGTGCCAGCAGCTTAGCGTGGCCTCCGGGACAACTTAGGGAAGAGACCCAGTACTTC
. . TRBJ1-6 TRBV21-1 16 CASSRSGTGYNSPLHF TGTGCCAGCAGCAGATCCGGGACAGGCTATAATTCACCCCTCCACTTT
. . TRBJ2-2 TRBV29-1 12 CSVRDIIGELFF TGCAGCGTCCGGGATATTATCGGGGAGCTGTTTTTT
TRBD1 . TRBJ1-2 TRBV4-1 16 CASSQVGTGAGSGYTF TGCGCCAGCAGCCAAGTCGGGACAGGGGCCGGGTCCGGCTACACCTTC
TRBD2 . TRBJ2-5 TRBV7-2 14 CASRKTGGLETQYF TGTGCCAGCAGAAAGACGGGGGGGCTGGAGACCCAGTACTTC
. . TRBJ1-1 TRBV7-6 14 CASSLVDSHSEAFF TGTGCCAGCAGCTTGGTCGACAGCCACTCTGAAGCTTTCTTT
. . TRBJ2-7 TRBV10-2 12 CASSEDLYEQYF TGCGCCAGCAGTGAGGACTTATACGAGCAGTACTTC
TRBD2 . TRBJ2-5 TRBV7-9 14 CASSFSSGGPPGDF TGTGCCAGCAGCTTCTCTAGCGGGGGGCCCCCCGGGGACTTC
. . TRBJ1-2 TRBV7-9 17 CASSPTPARRHDYGYTF TGTGCCAGCAGCCCAACCCCCGCCAGGAGACATGACTATGGCTACACCTTC
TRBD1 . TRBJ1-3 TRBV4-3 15 CASSQSTGGGNTIYF TGCGCCAGCAGCCAGAGTACAGGGGGTGGAAACACCATATATTTT
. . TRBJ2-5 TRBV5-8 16 CASSFGRGDLQETQYF TGTGCCAGCAGCTTTGGTCGGGGCGACCTACAAGAGACCCAGTACTTC
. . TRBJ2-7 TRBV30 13 CAWTGTDPYEQYF TGTGCCTGGACGGGGACTGATCCCTACGAGCAGTACTTC
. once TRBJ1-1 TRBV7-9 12 CASSSGSSEAFF TGTGCCAGCAGCTCCGGGTCCTCTGAAGCTTTCTTT